This T cell receptor (beta chain) was observed in a study of CD8+ T cells in alopecia areata. Extracted RNA was reverse transcribed, and the resulting cDNA served as sequencing template. Here immunoSEQ multiplex PCR was the method, and the copy in TCRdb shows in-frame clones only, minus some. The sample lists 190,000 or so clones; around 56% were seen once. Study-wide findings and caveats: Only one nonresponder was present, which leaves the link between baseline CD8+ expansion and response uncertain.

The CDR3 runs to 15 residues. Germline CDR1 and CDR2: SGHTA and FQGNSA. Trimming shortened V by 1 base and J by 7 bases, and 16 bases separated the two germline ends. Treatment in this sample: oral pan-JAK inhibitor, 5-10 mg twice daily. Comment on this clone: What it binds is unknown.

The starting material was CD4+ T cells sorted from blood, obtained at week 4, from a patient treated with tofacitinib. The V and J genes are TRBV7-2 and TRBJ1-1; D is undetermined. The receptor was isolated from a human donor with alopecia areata. The CDR3 protein is CASSLGLQPGDEAFF. In nucleotides, the CDR3 is TGTGCCAGCAGCTTAGGCCTACAGCCCGGAGATGAAGCTTTCTTT.